The rows below give T cell receptor beta chains drawn from one sample of a study of spatial heterogeneity in lung cancer. MiXCR, run by TCRdb on the 5' RACE reads, gives a single entry per CDR3 protein. The sample lists some 120,000 distinct CDR3 sequences; 12% were seen once. Source: PBMCs, taken at follow-up. These receptor sequences come from a male donor with early-stage non-small cell lung cancer. Each CDR3 is given with its conserved first and last residue. Each record gives: clone size, D gene, J gene, V gene, CDR3 DNA, CDR3 protein. The D gene is left open where the match is weak. The size of a clone is reported for some rows only, either as once, few or many, or as a class for expanded clones.

few | NA | TRBJ2-7 | TRBV20-1 | TGCAGTGCTCCGGGCCCCCTGAGGGCTTACGAGCAGTACTTC | CSAPGPLRAYEQYF
NA | NA | TRBJ1-1 | TRBV12-3/TRBV12-4 | TGTGCCAGCAGTCACGGACAGCTCACTGAAGCTTTCTTT | CASSHGQLTEAFF
many | NA | TRBJ1-5 | TRBV20-1 | TGCAGTGCTAGAGGCCGGGGGGCGCGGCAGCCCCAGCATTTT | CSARGRGARQPQHF
few | NA | TRBJ2-7 | TRBV6-6 | TGTGCCAGCAGATCGCAGGCTTACTCCTACGAGCAGTACTTC | CASRSQAYSYEQYF
many | TRBD2 | TRBJ2-1 | TRBV9 | TGTGCCAGCAGCCCGAGCGGGGGGGTCGGCAATGAGCAGTTCTTC | CASSPSGGVGNEQFF
many | NA | TRBJ2-2 | TRBV10-3 | TGTGCCATCAGTGGTGGCGGGGAGCTGTTTTTT | CAISGGGELFF
NA | NA | TRBJ2-5 | TRBV7-2 | TGTGCCAGCAGCCAAATGGCAGGGATCAAGACCCAGTACTTC | CASSQMAGIKTQYF
NA | TRBD1 | TRBJ1-6 | TRBV6-5 | TGTGCCAGCAGTTACTCGCGGATCCCGGGACAGAGGATGGTATCACCCCTCCACTTT | CASSYSRIPGQRMVSPLHF
many | TRBD1 | TRBJ2-6 | TRBV27 | TGTGCCAGCACCGGACAGGGGGCCGCCTCTGGGGCCAACGTCCTGACTTTC | CASTGQGAASGANVLTF
few | TRBD1 | TRBJ1-4 | TRBV2 | TGTGCCAGCTCCACAGGGGTCGGCGAAAAACTGTTTTTT | CASSTGVGEKLFF
many | NA | TRBJ1-1 | TRBV6-1 | TGTGCCAGCAGTGAAGCGCTGGGGCGAATGGGTGAAGCTTTCTTT | CASSEALGRMGEAFF
NA | NA | TRBJ1-2 | TRBV20-1 | TGCAGTGCCCCCTTCGCCCGCGGCTACACCTTC | CSAPFARGYTF
many | TRBD2 | TRBJ2-5 | TRBV5-1 | TGCGCCAGCAGCTCGGGACTAGCGGGGGCGGAGACCCAGTACTTC | CASSSGLAGAETQYF
few | NA | TRBJ2-3 | TRBV10-3 | TGTGCCATCAGGGGGCAGGATGGTAGCACAGATACGCAGTATTTT | CAIRGQDGSTDTQYF
NA | NA | TRBJ1-1 | TRBV10-3 | TGTGCCATCAGTTTCAGGGTTGACACTGAAGCTTTCTTT | CAISFRVDTEAFF
many | NA | TRBJ2-2 | TRBV7-3 | TGTGCCAGCAGCCAAACTGAGGGCGGTTCTCTGTTTTTT | CASSQTEGGSLFF
NA | NA | TRBJ2-2 | TRBV2 | TGTGCCAGCAGTGAAGCGAGGGCCGGGGAGCTGTTTTTT | CASSEARAGELFF
many | NA | TRBJ1-5 | TRBV28 | TGTGCCAGCAGTTTCACTAGCAATCAGCCCCAGCATTTT | CASSFTSNQPQHF
few | TRBD1 | TRBJ1-1 | TRBV7-9 | TGTGCCAGCAGCTCTAGACAGGGAGGGGACACTGAAGCTTTCTTT | CASSSRQGGDTEAFF
few | NA | TRBJ1-2 | TRBV6-5 | TGTGCCAGCAAAACCCCGGGGGCGGTCTATGGCTACACCTTC | CASKTPGAVYGYTF
few | NA | TRBJ1-4 | TRBV6-5 | TGTGCCAGCAGTTACCAACAGGGTCTGGAGGAAAAACTGTTTTTT | CASSYQQGLEEKLFF
NA | NA | TRBJ2-4 | TRBV3-1 | TGTGCCAGCAGCCAAGCCCACTCCACCCAGGGAAGGCACATTCAGTACTTC | CASSQAHSTQGRHIQYF
NA | NA | TRBJ2-2 | TRBV5-4 | TGTGCCAGCAGCTTCTTTACTGCCCCCGGGGAGCTGTTTTTT | CASSFFTAPGELFF
many | TRBD1 | TRBJ1-1 | TRBV12-3/TRBV12-4 | TGTGCCAGCAGTTTTGAGGGGGCAGGGACTGAAGCTTTCTTT | CASSFEGAGTEAFF
NA | TRBD1 | TRBJ1-5 | TRBV19 | TGTGCCAGCAAGACAGGGGGAGGAAGCAATCAGCCCCAGCATTTT | CASKTGGGSNQPQHF
NA | NA | TRBJ1-4 | TRBV4-1 | TGCGCCAGCAGCCAGATTCCTGGGACTAATGAAAAACTGTTTTTT | CASSQIPGTNEKLFF
NA | TRBD1 | TRBJ2-7 | TRBV6-6 | TGTGCCAGCAGTACAGGGGCAGGGCAGTACTTC | CASSTGAGQYF
many | NA | TRBJ1-5 | TRBV28 | TGTGCCAGCAGATGGGAAGGCAGTAGCAATCAGCCCCAGCATTTT | CASRWEGSSNQPQHF
few | TRBD1 | TRBJ2-3 | TRBV11-2 | TGTGCCAGCAGCTACCAGGGGGCGCGAACAGATACGCAGTATTTT | CASSYQGARTDTQYF